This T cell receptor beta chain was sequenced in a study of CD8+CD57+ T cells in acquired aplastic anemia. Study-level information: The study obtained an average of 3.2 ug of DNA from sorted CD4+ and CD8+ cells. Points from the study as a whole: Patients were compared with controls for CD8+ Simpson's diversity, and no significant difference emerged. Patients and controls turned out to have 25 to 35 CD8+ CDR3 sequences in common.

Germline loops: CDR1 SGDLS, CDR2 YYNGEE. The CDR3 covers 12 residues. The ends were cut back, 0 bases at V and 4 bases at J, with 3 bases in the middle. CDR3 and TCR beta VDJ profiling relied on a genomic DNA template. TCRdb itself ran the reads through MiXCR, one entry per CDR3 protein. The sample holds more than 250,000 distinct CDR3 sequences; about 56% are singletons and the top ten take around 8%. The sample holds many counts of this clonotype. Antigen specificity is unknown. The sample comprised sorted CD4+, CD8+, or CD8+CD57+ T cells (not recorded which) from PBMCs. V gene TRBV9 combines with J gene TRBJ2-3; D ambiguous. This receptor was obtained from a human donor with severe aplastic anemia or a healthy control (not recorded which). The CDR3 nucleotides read TGTGCCAGCAGCGTAGTAGCAGATACGCAGTATTTT. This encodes CASSVVADTQYF.